The following is a T cell receptor (beta chain) sequence with its context. Lesional scalp punch biopsies and peripheral blood came from alopecia areata patients. TCR sequencing used cDNA made by reverse transcription of extracted RNA. Libraries were prepared by immunoSEQ multiplex PCR; TCRdb keeps only in-frame clonotypes and omits some of them. The sample contains some 100,000 clones, 35% to 45% of which appear only once. This sample was included in a study of CD8+ T cells in alopecia areata. Across the whole study: Tofacitinib was taken orally by treated patients, and the dose was 5 to 10 mg twice daily.

The CDR3 is 19 residues long. Germline assignment: CDR1 MGHRA and CDR2 YSYEKL. Trimming left V 0 bases short and J 5 bases short, with 23 bases between. This clonotype was sampled from a human donor with alopecia areata. The sequenced sample consisted of CD4+ T cells sorted from blood. The genes are TRBV4-1 and TRBJ1-5; D remains ambiguous. In DNA, the CDR3 is TGCGCCAGCAGCCAAGACTTCTTGCGATCTCGCCGGGAAGATCAGCCCCAGCATTTT. This gives the protein CASSQDFLRSRREDQPQHF.